This T cell receptor beta chain was sequenced for a study of cytomegalovirus exposure and HLA in healthy donors. CDR3 length equals 15 residues. The germline V gene has CDR1 SGHRS and CDR2 YFSETQ. V was trimmed by 3 bases and J by 3 bases, leaving 15 bases between them. The PCR made use of 60 Vbeta and 13 Jbeta primers. Assay used: immunoSEQ multiplex PCR; TCRdb lists only in-frame clones, some missing. This table has some 110,000 clones, 75% appearing once. The sample taken for sequencing was PBMCs. The sequence derives from a man in his forties or fifties in good health and CMV-seronegative. V usage is TRBV5-1 and J usage is TRBJ2-5; D gene uncertain. CDR3 DNA: TGCGCCAGCAGCTCAAGTAGACTGACGGAAGAGACCCAGTACTTC. Translated, it gives CASSSSRLTEETQYF.